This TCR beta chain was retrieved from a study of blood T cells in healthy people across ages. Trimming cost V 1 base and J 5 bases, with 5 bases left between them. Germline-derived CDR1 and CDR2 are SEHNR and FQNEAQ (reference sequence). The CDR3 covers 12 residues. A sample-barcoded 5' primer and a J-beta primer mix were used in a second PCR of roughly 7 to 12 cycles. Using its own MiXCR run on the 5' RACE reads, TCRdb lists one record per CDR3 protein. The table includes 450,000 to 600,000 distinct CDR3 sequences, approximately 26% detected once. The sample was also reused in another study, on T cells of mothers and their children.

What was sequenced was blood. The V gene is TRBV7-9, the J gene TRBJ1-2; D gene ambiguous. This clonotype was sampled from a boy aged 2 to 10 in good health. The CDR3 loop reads CASSLDEYGYTF. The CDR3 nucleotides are TGTGCCAGCAGCTTAGATGAATATGGCTACACCTTC.